Listed here is a single TCR beta chain. The record originates from a study of T cell changes during pregnancy in multiple sclerosis. Using immunoSEQ multiplex PCR, the repertoire was profiled, and TCRdb retains in-frame clones only, with some absent. The sample has 85,000 to 90,000 clones, 91% seen once. The germline CDR1 and CDR2 sequences are LNHDA and SQIVND (reference sequence). Trimming took 5 bases from V and 9 from J, leaving 11 bases between them. The CDR3 loop spans 12 amino acids. This chain links TRBV19 with TRBJ2-4; D is unclear. This clonotype originated in a female donor in good health, enrolled as a control in a pregnancy study. Sequencing was performed on peripheral blood, taken in the first trimester of pregnancy. For the CDR3, the DNA is TGTGCCAGTAGTTTTCTGTCGGGCATTCAGTACTTC. This codes for CASSFLSGIQYF.